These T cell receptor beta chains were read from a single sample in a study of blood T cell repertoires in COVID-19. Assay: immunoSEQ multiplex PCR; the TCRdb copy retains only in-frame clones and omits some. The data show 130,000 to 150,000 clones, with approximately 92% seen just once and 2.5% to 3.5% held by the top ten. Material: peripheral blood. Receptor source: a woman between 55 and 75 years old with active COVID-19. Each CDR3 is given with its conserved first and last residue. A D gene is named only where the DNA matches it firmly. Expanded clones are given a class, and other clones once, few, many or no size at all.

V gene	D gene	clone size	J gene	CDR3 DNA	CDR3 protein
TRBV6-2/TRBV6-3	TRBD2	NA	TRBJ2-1	TGTGCCAGCAGTTATTGGCGGGAGGGGGAGCAGTTCTTC	CASSYWREGEQFF
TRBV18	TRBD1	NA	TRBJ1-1	TGTGCCAGCTCACCAGACAGGGAATTGAACACTGAAGCTTTCTTT	CASSPDRELNTEAFF
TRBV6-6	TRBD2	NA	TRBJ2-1	TGTGCCAGCAGTTATAGCGGGAGGGCAAACAATGAGCAGTTCTTC	CASSYSGRANNEQFF
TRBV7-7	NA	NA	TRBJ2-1	TGTGCCAGCGGAGCGGACCGTTTCAATGAGCAGTTCTTC	CASGADRFNEQFF
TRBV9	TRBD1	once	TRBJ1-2	TGTGCCAGCAGCAGCGGACAGGGGGATGGCTACACCTTC	CASSSGQGDGYTF
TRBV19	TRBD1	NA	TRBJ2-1	TGTGCCAGTAGTGTGACAGGGTCCTACAATGAGCAGTTCTTC	CASSVTGSYNEQFF
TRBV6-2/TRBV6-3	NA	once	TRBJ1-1	TGTGCCAGCAGTTTAAACAGGGTTGGCACTGAAGCTTTCTTT	CASSLNRVGTEAFF
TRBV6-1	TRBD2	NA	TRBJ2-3	TGTGCCAGCAGTGAAGGGGGAGCGGGAGCAGCAGATACGCAGTATTTT	CASSEGGAGAADTQYF
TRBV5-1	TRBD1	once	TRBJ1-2	TGCGCCAGCAGCCACGGGACAGGGGGCGGCTATGGCTACACCTTC	CASSHGTGGGYGYTF
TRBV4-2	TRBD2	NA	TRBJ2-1	TGTGCCAGCAGCCCGTTTGAAACCGGGACTAGCGGGTACAATGAGCAGTTCTTC	CASSPFETGTSGYNEQFF